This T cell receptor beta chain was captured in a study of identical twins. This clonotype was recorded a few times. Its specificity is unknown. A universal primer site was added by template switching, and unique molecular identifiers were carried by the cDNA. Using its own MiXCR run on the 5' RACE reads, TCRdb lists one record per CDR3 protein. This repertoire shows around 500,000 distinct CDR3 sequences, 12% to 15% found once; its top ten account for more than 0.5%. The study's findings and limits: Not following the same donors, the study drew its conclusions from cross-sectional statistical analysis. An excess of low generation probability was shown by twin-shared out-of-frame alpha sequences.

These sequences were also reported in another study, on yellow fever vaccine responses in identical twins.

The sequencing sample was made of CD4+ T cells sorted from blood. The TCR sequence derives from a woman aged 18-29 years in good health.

The CDR3 nucleotides are TGCAGCGTGGGGACAGGGGGAGTCGATACGCAGTATTTT. It codes for CSVGTGGVDTQYF. This sequence joins TRBV29-1 and TRBJ2-3, with 11 bases lining up with TRBD1. Germline CDR1 is SQVTM and CDR2 is ANQGSEA. J was trimmed by 6 bases and V by 6 bases; bases with no gene match: 5. This CDR3 spans 13 amino acids.